These T cell receptor beta chains were read from a single sample in a study of T cell responses to AZD1222 COVID-19 vaccine. Repertoires were generated with immunoSEQ multiplex PCR, while TCRdb's copy carries only in-frame clones and drops some. Of roughly 130,000 clones detected, around 90% appear once; the ten largest clones hold approximately 18%. The specimen was peripheral blood, collected on day 0 of MenACWY control vaccination. All receptors come from an adult in good health. Both conserved end residues are part of each CDR3. A D gene is named only where the DNA matches it firmly. The listing skips clone size in some rows; elsewhere it reads once, few, many or a size class.

TRBD1	TRBJ2-7	once	TRBV27	CASSFSGQGYEQYF	TGTGCCAGCAGTTTCTCGGGACAGGGTTACGAGCAGTACTTC
.	TRBJ1-1	.	TRBV19	CASSTPWGTEAFF	TGTGCCAGTAGTACACCTTGGGGCACTGAAGCTTTCTTT
TRBD1	TRBJ2-7	.	TRBV5-6	CASSLPGQARSKYF	TGTGCCAGCAGCCTCCCGGGACAGGCCCGCTCAAAGTACTTC
.	TRBJ1-2	.	TRBV12-3/TRBV12-4	CASSPGGLYGYTF	TGTGCCAGCAGCCCGGGTGGGCTCTATGGCTACACCTTC
.	TRBJ2-3	.	TRBV7-9	CASSKIGLGTPDTQYF	TGTGCCAGCAGCAAAATCGGACTGGGGACGCCAGATACGCAGTATTTT
TRBD1	TRBJ1-5	.	TRBV19	CASTAKGQGVGSNQPQHF	TGTGCCAGTACCGCAAAGGGACAGGGGGTTGGGAGCAATCAGCCCCAGCATTTT
TRBD1	TRBJ1-6	.	TRBV4-1	CASSQETGTNSPLHF	TGCGCCAGCAGCCAAGAGACAGGGACCAATTCACCCCTCCACTTT
.	TRBJ2-1	once	TRBV7-9	CAPGDEQFF	TGTGCCCCAGGGGATGAGCAGTTCTTC
.	TRBJ1-2	.	TRBV13	CASSFGPTNYGYTF	TGTGCCAGCAGCTTCGGGCCGACGAACTATGGCTACACCTTC
TRBD2	TRBJ2-7	.	TRBV28	CASTLGGAISYEQYF	TGTGCCAGCACCCTCGGGGGGGCCATCTCCTACGAGCAGTACTTC
TRBD2	TRBJ2-7	.	TRBV4-2	CASSQMGGTYEQYF	TGTGCCAGCAGCCAAATGGGGGGGACTTACGAGCAGTACTTC
TRBD2	TRBJ2-7	.	TRBV2	CASSLGFGTSGNYEQYF	TGTGCCAGCAGCCTGGGGTTCGGGACTAGCGGGAACTACGAGCAGTACTTC
.	TRBJ1-2	.	TRBV5-1	CASSLEAGSYGYTF	TGCGCCAGCAGCTTGGAAGCAGGAAGCTATGGCTACACCTTC
.	TRBJ1-1	.	TRBV27	CASSSWQGTEAFF	TGTGCCAGCAGTTCTTGGCAGGGGACTGAAGCTTTCTTT
TRBD2	TRBJ2-7	.	TRBV5-1	CASSLATGLAGRLTYEQYF	TGCGCCAGCAGCTTGGCCACGGGACTAGCGGGACGTCTAACCTACGAGCAGTACTTC
TRBD2	TRBJ2-2	.	TRBV3-1/TRBV3-2	CASSQYRGENTGELFF	TGTGCCAGCAGCCAATACCGGGGGGAGAACACCGGGGAGCTGTTTTTT